A selection of T cell receptor beta chains follows, all from one sample in a study of OX40 agonist ivuxolimab in advanced cancers. Clones were read by immunoSEQ multiplex PCR, and TCRdb kept only the in-frame ones, dropping some. Of approximately 13,000 clones listed, about two thirds are singletons. The sequences come from CD4+ or CD8+ T cells sorted from blood, collected in a trial of the OX40 agonist ivuxolimab. These receptors came from an adult with an advanced solid tumor such as melanoma, head and neck, liver or kidney cancer. CDR3s include the opening cysteine and the closing phenylalanine or tryptophan. D genes are given only for firm matches. Only part of the rows carry a size: once, few, many, or a class if the clone is expanded.

clone size: .; J gene: TRBJ2-1; V gene: TRBV27; D gene: TRBD2; CDR3 DNA: TGTGCCAGCAGTTTAGTGTCTAGCGGGAGAGATGAGCAGTTCTTC; CDR3 protein: CASSLVSSGRDEQFF
clone size: .; J gene: TRBJ1-1; V gene: TRBV19; D gene: TRBD1; CDR3 DNA: TGTGCCAGTTATGACAGGGTCGGGGGCACTGAAGCTTTCTTT; CDR3 protein: CASYDRVGGTEAFF
clone size: .; J gene: TRBJ2-2; V gene: TRBV5-4; D gene: .; CDR3 DNA: TGTGCCAGCAGCTCGAAAGCGTACGCGAACACCGGGGAGCTGTTTTTT; CDR3 protein: CASSSKAYANTGELFF
clone size: .; J gene: TRBJ1-1; V gene: TRBV4-3; D gene: .; CDR3 DNA: TGCGCCAGCAGCCAAGATTCAGGCACTGAAGCTTTCTTT; CDR3 protein: CASSQDSGTEAFF
clone size: few; J gene: TRBJ2-3; V gene: TRBV5-4; D gene: .; CDR3 DNA: TGTGCCAGCAGTTCTATCAGCACAGATACGCAGTATTTT; CDR3 protein: CASSSISTDTQYF
clone size: .; J gene: TRBJ1-6; V gene: TRBV5-6; D gene: .; CDR3 DNA: TGTGCCAGCAGCCATACACGGGGGGCGGCACCCCTCCACTTT; CDR3 protein: CASSHTRGAAPLHF
clone size: many; J gene: TRBJ2-2; V gene: TRBV4-3; D gene: .; CDR3 DNA: TGCGCCAGCAGCCAAGAAGACGGGGAGCTGTTTTTT; CDR3 protein: CASSQEDGELFF
clone size: once; J gene: TRBJ2-7; V gene: TRBV28; D gene: .; CDR3 DNA: TGTGCCAGCAGTTTTCTCAGGGGGGGCGAGCAGTACTTC; CDR3 protein: CASSFLRGGEQYF
clone size: .; J gene: TRBJ2-1; V gene: TRBV19; D gene: .; CDR3 DNA: TGTGCCAGTAGGGCATCGGAGCTCCCCTACAATGAGCAGTTCTTC; CDR3 protein: CASRASELPYNEQFF
clone size: few; J gene: TRBJ2-7; V gene: TRBV6-1; D gene: .; CDR3 DNA: TGTGCCAGCAGTGAAATAGGAAACTCCTACGAGCAGTACTTC; CDR3 protein: CASSEIGNSYEQYF
clone size: .; J gene: TRBJ1-5; V gene: TRBV5-6; D gene: .; CDR3 DNA: TGTGCCAGCAGCTCGAGTGGGGTCAATCAGCCCCAGCATTTT; CDR3 protein: CASSSSGVNQPQHF
clone size: .; J gene: TRBJ2-7; V gene: TRBV7-6; D gene: .; CDR3 DNA: TGTGCCAGCAGCTCACTCCGGGACCTCGGCCACGAGCAGTACTTC; CDR3 protein: CASSSLRDLGHEQYF
clone size: .; J gene: TRBJ2-1; V gene: TRBV18; D gene: .; CDR3 DNA: TGTGCCAGCTCACGGACGGACCCTTACAATGAGCAGTTCTTC; CDR3 protein: CASSRTDPYNEQFF
clone size: .; J gene: TRBJ2-7; V gene: TRBV13; D gene: .; CDR3 DNA: TGTGCCAGCAGCTTAACAGGCTACGAGCAGTACTTC; CDR3 protein: CASSLTGYEQYF
clone size: .; J gene: TRBJ1-3; V gene: TRBV7-9; D gene: .; CDR3 DNA: TGTGCCAGCAGCTACCATGAGGGGACCATATATTTT; CDR3 protein: CASSYHEGTIYF
clone size: few; J gene: TRBJ1-4; V gene: TRBV19; D gene: .; CDR3 DNA: TGTGCCAGTAGTATGAGGGGAGGTGAAAAACTGTTTTTT; CDR3 protein: CASSMRGGEKLFF
clone size: .; J gene: TRBJ1-6; V gene: TRBV28; D gene: .; CDR3 DNA: TGTGCCACCCAGCCCAGGGTTGGGGGCTCACCCCTCCACTTT; CDR3 protein: CATQPRVGGSPLHF
clone size: .; J gene: TRBJ2-7; V gene: TRBV5-4; D gene: TRBD1; CDR3 DNA: TGTGCCAGCAGCAAGGGGACAGGGGGCGGCGAGCAGTACTTC; CDR3 protein: CASSKGTGGGEQYF
clone size: .; J gene: TRBJ1-1; V gene: TRBV5-1; D gene: .; CDR3 DNA: TGCGCCAGCAGCTTGTTGCGCCTGGGGGGCACTGAAGCTTTCTTT; CDR3 protein: CASSLLRLGGTEAFF
clone size: once; J gene: TRBJ2-1; V gene: TRBV5-1; D gene: .; CDR3 DNA: TGCGCCAGCAGCTTGGGGGGCTACAATGAGCAGTTCTTC; CDR3 protein: CASSLGGYNEQFF
clone size: .; J gene: TRBJ1-2; V gene: TRBV5-4; D gene: .; CDR3 DNA: TGTGCCAGCAGCATTGGAGGTCGGGACACCTATGGCTACACCTTC; CDR3 protein: CASSIGGRDTYGYTF
clone size: .; J gene: TRBJ2-1; V gene: TRBV7-6; D gene: .; CDR3 DNA: TGTGCCAGCAGCTTAAACGGGGGTAACAATGAGCAGTTCTTC; CDR3 protein: CASSLNGGNNEQFF
clone size: .; J gene: TRBJ2-1; V gene: TRBV11-3; D gene: TRBD2; CDR3 DNA: TGTGCCAGCAGCCCCGGGACTAGCCTATACAATGAGCAGTTCTTC; CDR3 protein: CASSPGTSLYNEQFF
clone size: few; J gene: TRBJ2-2; V gene: TRBV9; D gene: TRBD2; CDR3 DNA: TGTGCCAGCAGCGTCCCCCTAGCGGGGGGTAGCACCGGGGAGCTGTTTTTT; CDR3 protein: CASSVPLAGGSTGELFF
clone size: .; J gene: TRBJ2-2; V gene: TRBV30; D gene: .; CDR3 DNA: TGTGCATACGGGGGAGTGAACACCGGGGAGCTGTTTTTT; CDR3 protein: CAYGGVNTGELFF
clone size: few; J gene: TRBJ2-7; V gene: TRBV9; D gene: TRBD1; CDR3 DNA: TGTGCCAGCAGCGTAGGGACAGGGGTTTACGAGCAGTACTTC; CDR3 protein: CASSVGTGVYEQYF
clone size: .; J gene: TRBJ2-1; V gene: TRBV29-1; D gene: .; CDR3 DNA: TGCAGCGTTGAGCGATTGGAGGGAGTCCTCAATGAGCAGTTCTTC; CDR3 protein: CSVERLEGVLNEQFF
clone size: .; J gene: TRBJ2-5; V gene: TRBV7-3; D gene: TRBD2; CDR3 DNA: TGTGCCAGCAGCTTCACTAGCGGGGGGGCCGGAAAGACCCAGTACTTC; CDR3 protein: CASSFTSGGAGKTQYF
clone size: .; J gene: TRBJ2-1; V gene: TRBV4-3; D gene: TRBD2; CDR3 DNA: TGCGCCAGCAGCCAGAGCGGGGGGGTTTTCTACAATGAGCAGTTCTTC; CDR3 protein: CASSQSGGVFYNEQFF
clone size: once; J gene: TRBJ2-5; V gene: TRBV7-2; D gene: TRBD2; CDR3 DNA: TGTGCCAGCAGCTCGGGGACTAGCGGTGAGACCCAGTACTTC; CDR3 protein: CASSSGTSGETQYF
clone size: .; J gene: TRBJ1-1; V gene: TRBV25-1; D gene: .; CDR3 DNA: TGTGCCAGCAGTGAACTCGTAGTGGATCCGTTGGGAGCTTTCTTT; CDR3 protein: CASSELVVDPLGAFF
clone size: .; J gene: TRBJ2-3; V gene: TRBV7-2; D gene: .; CDR3 DNA: TGTGCCAGCAGCTTACTGGGGGGCACAGATACGCAGTATTTT; CDR3 protein: CASSLLGGTDTQYF
clone size: .; J gene: TRBJ1-1; V gene: TRBV28; D gene: .; CDR3 DNA: TGTGCCAGCAGTCCCGACGAGGCGGGCATCACTGAAGCTTTCTTT; CDR3 protein: CASSPDEAGITEAFF
clone size: medium-sized; J gene: TRBJ1-1; V gene: TRBV5-1; D gene: .; CDR3 DNA: TGCGCCAGCAGCTCATACGAGGACGGAATCACTGAAGCTTTCTTT; CDR3 protein: CASSSYEDGITEAFF
clone size: .; J gene: TRBJ2-1; V gene: TRBV9; D gene: TRBD2; CDR3 DNA: TGTGCCAGCAGCTTGGGACTAGCGGGAGGCAATGAGCAGTTCTTC; CDR3 protein: CASSLGLAGGNEQFF
clone size: .; J gene: TRBJ1-5; V gene: TRBV11-2; D gene: .; CDR3 DNA: TGTGCCAGCAGCTTAGGGGGAGGCAATCAGCCCCAGCATTTT; CDR3 protein: CASSLGGGNQPQHF
clone size: .; J gene: TRBJ2-3; V gene: TRBV2; D gene: .; CDR3 DNA: TGTGCCAGCAGTACCCGCTCTTCGGATACGCAGTATTTT; CDR3 protein: CASSTRSSDTQYF
clone size: many; J gene: TRBJ2-2; V gene: TRBV5-1; D gene: TRBD2; CDR3 DNA: TGCGCCAGCAGCTCGACTAGCGGGAGGGCCAGCGCCGGGGAGCTGTTTTTT; CDR3 protein: CASSSTSGRASAGELFF
clone size: few; J gene: TRBJ2-2; V gene: TRBV7-3; D gene: .; CDR3 DNA: TGTGCCAGCAGCTTCGCCGCTAACACCGGGGAGCTGTTTTTT; CDR3 protein: CASSFAANTGELFF
clone size: .; J gene: TRBJ1-2; V gene: TRBV28; D gene: TRBD1; CDR3 DNA: TGTGCCAGCAGCTCCCCGGGACAGGGGGCCCTTAACTATGGCTACACCTTC; CDR3 protein: CASSSPGQGALNYGYTF
clone size: once; J gene: TRBJ2-3; V gene: TRBV2; D gene: TRBD2; CDR3 DNA: TGTGCCAGCAGACTAGCGGACACAGATACGCAGTATTTT; CDR3 protein: CASRLADTDTQYF
clone size: .; J gene: TRBJ2-1; V gene: TRBV4-2; D gene: .; CDR3 DNA: TGTGCCAGCAGCCAAGATAATCCAGGGGTCTACAATGAGCAGTTCTTC; CDR3 protein: CASSQDNPGVYNEQFF
clone size: .; J gene: TRBJ2-1; V gene: TRBV5-4; D gene: .; CDR3 DNA: TGTGCCAGCAGCTTGTTAACCTCCCGTCCGGCGGAGCAGTTCTTC; CDR3 protein: CASSLLTSRPAEQFF
clone size: .; J gene: TRBJ2-5; V gene: TRBV6-5; D gene: TRBD2; CDR3 DNA: TGTGCCAGCAGTTACTCTTCTAGCGGTTACCAAGAGACCCAGTACTTC; CDR3 protein: CASSYSSSGYQETQYF
clone size: .; J gene: TRBJ2-1; V gene: TRBV6-6; D gene: .; CDR3 DNA: TGTGCCAGCAGCAAACCAGGGGATGAGCAGTTCTTC; CDR3 protein: CASSKPGDEQFF
clone size: .; J gene: TRBJ2-7; V gene: TRBV10-1; D gene: TRBD2; CDR3 DNA: TGCGCCAGCAGTGAGTCCATCTCTAGCGGGGGGGCGTGTGAGCAGTACTTC; CDR3 protein: CASSESISSGGACEQYF
clone size: .; J gene: TRBJ2-7; V gene: TRBV5-6; D gene: .; CDR3 DNA: TGTGCCAGCAGCTGGGGAGGCACCTACGAGCAGTACTTC; CDR3 protein: CASSWGGTYEQYF
clone size: .; J gene: TRBJ2-2; V gene: TRBV4-1; D gene: .; CDR3 DNA: TGCGCCAGCAGCCAAGAGCGTCGCTTAACCGGGGAGCTGTTTTTT; CDR3 protein: CASSQERRLTGELFF
clone size: .; J gene: TRBJ2-5; V gene: TRBV5-1; D gene: .; CDR3 DNA: TGCGCCAGCAGCCCTGGCGGAGGGAAAGAGACCCAGTACTTC; CDR3 protein: CASSPGGGKETQYF
clone size: .; J gene: TRBJ1-1; V gene: TRBV5-4; D gene: TRBD1; CDR3 DNA: TGTGCCAGCAGTCCTACAGGGGGCCCGACTGAAGCTTTCTTT; CDR3 protein: CASSPTGGPTEAFF
clone size: few; J gene: TRBJ2-3; V gene: TRBV6-5; D gene: .; CDR3 DNA: TGTGCCAGCAGTTACCAAGTTGCAGATACGCAGTATTTT; CDR3 protein: CASSYQVADTQYF
clone size: .; J gene: TRBJ2-1; V gene: TRBV15; D gene: .; CDR3 DNA: TGTGCCACCAGCAGAGATGCCAGGGGCAATGAGCAGTTCTTC; CDR3 protein: CATSRDARGNEQFF
clone size: .; J gene: TRBJ2-3; V gene: TRBV5-1; D gene: TRBD2; CDR3 DNA: TGCGCCAGCAGCTTGGCCGGGGGACTAGCGGGAGATACGCAGTATTTT; CDR3 protein: CASSLAGGLAGDTQYF
clone size: .; J gene: TRBJ2-3; V gene: TRBV27; D gene: TRBD2; CDR3 DNA: TGTGCCACCTCCCGTGAGGCCGGGACTAGCATAACAGATACGCAGTATTTT; CDR3 protein: CATSREAGTSITDTQYF
clone size: few; J gene: TRBJ1-4; V gene: TRBV30; D gene: .; CDR3 DNA: TGTGCCTGGAGTAACTTACCTAATGAAAAACTGTTTTTT; CDR3 protein: CAWSNLPNEKLFF
clone size: .; J gene: TRBJ2-7; V gene: TRBV5-6; D gene: .; CDR3 DNA: TGTGCCAGCAGCTTATCAGCCGTACCGAGCAGGCAGTACTTC; CDR3 protein: CASSLSAVPSRQYF